These 25 T cell receptor beta chains share one sample of origin, sequenced in a study of T cells in Graves' hyperthyroidism and ophthalmopathy. Template material for amplifying TCR beta CDR3 regions consisted of RNA transcripts. HTBI primers were used for first-round RT-PCR of the TCR CDR3. TCRdb called the multiplex PCR reads again in MiXCR, with one record for every CDR3 protein. The sample lists some 550,000 distinct CDR3 sequences, around 16% occurring once. The sample comprised blood. These TCRs come from a woman in her thirties or forties with Graves' ophthalmopathy.

This clonotype was observed once. The V gene is TRBV29-1, the J gene TRBJ2-6, with TRBD1 matching over 8 bases. The CDR3 totals 15 residues. Unmatched junction bases numbered 0, after V lost 2 bases and J lost 0 bases. Germline loops: CDR1 SQVTM, CDR2 ANQGSEA. CDR3 in DNA: TGCAGCGTTGAAACAGGGGGCTCTGGGGCCAACGTCCTGACTTTC. This gives the protein CSVETGGSGANVLTF.

This clonotype was detected ten times or more. This chain uses TRBV5-1 with TRBJ1-1, with 10 bases matching TRBD1. The CDR3 sequence is 14 residues long. With 4 bases clipped from V and 4 bases from J, the junction kept 4 bases outside the gene matches. In germline, CDR1 is SGHRS, CDR2 YFSETQ. The CDR3 DNA is TGCGCCAGCAGCAGGGGACAGGGGAGCACTGAAGCTTTCTTT. It codes for CASSRGQGSTEAFF.

This clonotype was observed at least ten times. The chain carries TRBV28 and TRBJ2-3; 9 bases fit TRBD2. The CDR3 sequence is 16 residues long. CDR1 and CDR2 from the germline V gene are MDHEN and SYDVKM. J lost 2 bases, V lost 3 bases, and 6 bases had no gene match. CDR3 in amino acids: CASSLWLAGYTDTQYF. DNA for the CDR3: TGTGCCAGCAGTTTGTGGCTAGCGGGGTACACAGATACGCAGTATTTT.

The sample holds many counts of this clonotype. The chain combines TRBV5-5 with TRBJ2-5, with 9 bases lining up with TRBD2. The CDR3 length is 14 residues. Germline assignment: CDR1 SGHKS and CDR2 YYEKEE (reference sequence). The V segment lost 5 bases and the J segment 4 bases; nucleotides outside the gene matches: 6. This CDR3 reads CASRPGLAGETQYF. In nucleotides, the CDR3 is TGTGCCAGCAGGCCGGGACTAGCTGGAGAGACCCAGTACTTC.

This chain uses TRBV5-1 with TRBJ1-1; no clear D gene. CDR1 is SGHRS and CDR2 is YFSETQ in the germline V gene. Trimming shortened V by 0 bases and J by 1 base, and 10 bases separated the two germline ends. The CDR3 has 15 amino acids. The CDR3 bases are TGCGCCAGCAGCTTGGATTTTTTGGGGAACACTGAAGCTTTCTTT. As protein: CASSLDFLGNTEAFF. The full variable domain, rest sourced from reference TRBV5-1 and TRBJ1-1, is KAGVTQTPRYLIKTRGQQVTLSCSPISGHRSVSWYQQTPGQGLQFLFEYFSETQRNKGNFPGRFSGRQFSNSRSEMNVSTLELGDSALYLCASSLDFLGNTEAFFGQGTRLTVV.

The genes are TRBV5-6 and TRBJ1-6; 8 bases agree with TRBD1. Looked up from germline, CDR1 is SGHDT and CDR2 is YYEEEE. The length of the CDR3 is 17 residues. V lost 3 bases to trimming and J lost 0 bases; unmatched junction nucleotides: 5. In nucleotides, the CDR3 is TGTGCCAGCAGCTCCCTTACAGGGGGCTCCTATAATTCACCCCTCCACTTT. It encodes CASSSLTGGSYNSPLHF.

This clonotype was picked up many times. J is TRBJ2-1 and V is TRBV12-3 or TRBV12-4; TRBD2 might be the D (5 bases). V was shortened by 5 bases and J by 5 bases, with 10 bases between the two germline ends. The CDR3 runs 13 residues. The CDR3 reads CASSDGMNNEQFF. The CDR3 DNA follows: TGTGCCAGCAGTGACGGGATGAACAATGAGCAGTTCTTC.

This clonotype was picked up many times. The CDR3 nucleotides read TGTGCCAGCAGGGGTGGGCACAGCCTCACCGGGGAGCTGTTTTTT. Translating it yields CASRGGHSLTGELFF. The gene calls are TRBV6-1 and TRBJ2-2; D gene unclear. This CDR3 region has 15 residues. Germline V gene data show CDR1 as MNHNS and CDR2 as SASEGT. Trimming cost V 6 bases and J 4 bases, with 15 bases left between them.

This clonotype has ten or more counts. The chain combines TRBV7-9 with TRBJ2-3, with D possibly matching TRBD2 (6 bases). The CDR3 covers 15 residues. Looked up from germline, CDR1 is SEHNR and CDR2 is FQNEAQ (reference sequence). V was clipped by 8 bases and J by 0 bases, with 15 bases between them. CDR3 DNA: TGTGCCAGCCTCCGGGCGGGACCGAGCACAGATACGCAGTATTTT. It codes for CASLRAGPSTDTQYF.

The genes are TRBV19 and TRBJ1-2; no firm D call. Trimming pared 10 bases from V and 5 bases from J, leaving 17 bases between. Germline-derived CDR1 and CDR2 are LNHDA and SQIVND (reference sequence). CDR3 length: 13 amino acids. CDR3 nucleotide sequence: TGTGCCACTTCGTTCTCTTCATCGTATGGCTACACCTTC. Translation: CATSFSSSYGYTF.

Ten or more counts support this clonotype. The gene calls are TRBV2 and TRBJ2-1, with D possibly matching TRBD2 (5 bases). The CDR3 is 18 residues long. Deletions cut 4 bases from V and 3 bases from J, with 22 bases between. Germline CDR1 SNHLY, CDR2 FYNNEI. DNA of the CDR3: TGTGCCAGCAGTGGCGAACGATTGGGAGCGGTGGGCTACAATGAGCAGTTCTTC. Protein sequence: CASSGERLGAVGYNEQFF.

This clonotype was observed at least ten times. The rearrangement links TRBV20-1 to TRBJ2-7; D is ambiguous. Per the germline V gene, CDR1 is DFQATT and CDR2 is SNEGSKA (reference sequence). The ends were cut back, 5 bases at V and 4 bases at J, with 9 bases in the middle. This CDR3 has 11 amino acids. The chain's CDR3 is CSALAGYEQYF. The DNA of the CDR3 is TGCAGTGCTCTTGCCGGGTACGAGCAGTACTTC.

This clonotype was recorded at least ten times. The chain couples TRBV3-1 to TRBJ1-1; the D gene is possibly TRBD1 (5 bases). This CDR3 is built from 14 residues. Trimming cost V 4 bases and J 1 base, with 10 bases left between them. The germline gives CDR1 LGHDT, CDR2 YNNKEL (reference sequence). This CDR3 is CASSRGRGNTEAFF. CDR3 nucleotides: TGTGCCAGCAGCCGGGGAAGGGGGAACACTGAAGCTTTCTTT.

This clonotype turned up a few times. The chain recombines TRBV5-5 with TRBJ2-1; TRBD2 matches at 11 bases. V lost 3 bases to trimming and J lost 7 bases; unmatched junction nucleotides: 6. This CDR3 contains 15 residues. Germline V lookup: CDR1 SGHKS, CDR2 YYEKEE (reference sequence). CDR3 in amino acids: CASSSIAGGPNEQFF. DNA for the CDR3: TGTGCCAGCAGCTCCATAGCGGGAGGGCCGAATGAGCAGTTCTTC.

This clonotype was recorded many times. The J gene is TRBJ1-2, the V gene TRBV5-1; 7 bases are shared with TRBD1. The germline V gene has CDR1 SGHRS and CDR2 YFSETQ. The CDR3 runs 13 residues. V lost 7 bases, J lost 6 bases, and 9 bases stayed unmatched. CDR3 nucleotides: TGCGCCAGCCGGACAGGAGTGATCGATGGCTACACCTTC. Translating it yields CASRTGVIDGYTF.

The chain joins TRBV5-1 to TRBJ2-5, with D possibly being TRBD1 (6 bases). CDR3 length equals 15 residues. The germline CDR1 and CDR2 sequences are SGHRS and YFSETQ. V lost 0 bases and J 3 bases, leaving 12 bases between the germline ends. The CDR3 DNA is TGCGCCAGCAGCTTGGGGGCAGGGGTTGAAGAGACCCAGTACTTC. Encoded protein: CASSLGAGVEETQYF. Looking up the rest from reference TRBV5-1 and TRBJ2-5 gives the full variable domain: KAGVTQTPRYLIKTRGQQVTLSCSPISGHRSVSWYQQTPGQGLQFLFEYFSETQRNKGNFPGRFSGRQFSNSRSEMNVSTLELGDSALYLCASSLGAGVEETQYFGPGTRLLVL.

The V and J genes are TRBV15 and TRBJ2-7; TRBD1 might be the D (6 bases). The CDR3 is made up of 17 amino acids. The germline gives CDR1 LNHNV, CDR2 YYDKDF (reference sequence). V was shortened by 3 bases and J by 3 bases, with 21 bases between the two germline ends. This CDR3 is CATSSASPGTMGYEQYF. As DNA, the CDR3 is TGTGCCACCAGCAGTGCCTCGCCCGGGACAATGGGCTACGAGCAGTACTTC.

This clonotype has just a few counts. This chain connects TRBV9 to TRBJ2-1, with D maybe TRBD2 (5 bases). The CDR3 spans 17 residues. From germline, CDR1 is SGDLS and CDR2 YYNGEE. The V end was cut by 4 bases, the J end by 0 bases, with 17 bases between. The CDR3, as DNA: TGTGCCAGCAGCCCCCGGGGAAGTAGGAGCTCCTACAATGAGCAGTTCTTC. Translating gives CASSPRGSRSSYNEQFF.

In this sample, this clonotype turned up a few times. The V gene is TRBV25-1, the J gene TRBJ2-7; D unclear. In germline, CDR1 is MGHDK, CDR2 SYGVNS. Between the trimmed V and J ends, which lost 1 base and 5 bases, there was a span of 3 bases. CDR3 size: 11 residues. CDR3 residues: CASSELNEQYF. For the CDR3, the DNA is TGTGCCAGCAGTGAATTAAACGAGCAGTACTTC.

This clonotype was found many times. The chain uses TRBV11-1 and TRBJ1-6, with 9 bases matching TRBD1. Germline V lookup: CDR1 SGHAT, CDR2 FQDESV (reference sequence). CDR3 size: 17 residues. V was pared by 4 bases and J by 2 bases, with 6 bases of the junction left unmatched. CDR3 in DNA: TGTGCCAGCAGCTCTACAGGGGGCCAAGCCTATAATTCACCCCTCCACTTT. Encoded protein: CASSSTGGQAYNSPLHF. Full variable domain (missing parts from reference TRBV11-1 and TRBJ1-6): EAEVAQSPRYKITEKSQAVAFWCDPISGHATLYWYRQILGQGPELLVQFQDESVVDDSQLPKDRFSAERLKGVDSTLKIQPAELGDSAMYLCASSSTGGQAYNSPLHFGNGTRLTVT.

This chain joins TRBV6-2 or TRBV6-3 and TRBJ2-1; weak D call: TRBD1 (6 bases). There are 18 residues in the CDR3. From germline, CDR1 is MNHEY and CDR2 SVGEGT. Trimming removed 1 base at V and 9 bases at J, with 25 bases between. The CDR3 DNA is TGTGCCAGCAGTTACTTAGGACCAGGGGTCCCAGGAAGGATTGAGCAGTTCTTC. This encodes CASSYLGPGVPGRIEQFF.

This clonotype has at least ten counts. J is TRBJ1-2 and V is TRBV2, with D perhaps TRBD1 (6 bases). The V gene's germline CDR1 is SNHLY and CDR2 FYNNEI. The CDR3 covers 15 residues. V lost 5 bases and J 4 bases, leaving 17 bases between the germline ends. CDR3 bases: TGTGCCAGCAGTTTAGGCGCCACGGGGGCCTATGGCTACACCTTC. Residues: CASSLGATGAYGYTF. Combining the CDR3 with reference TRBV2 and TRBJ1-2 gives the whole variable domain EPEVTQTPSHQVTQMGQEVILRCVPISNHLYFYWYRQILGQKVEFLVSFYNNEISEKSEIFDDQFSVERPDGSNFTLKIRSTKLEDSAMYFCASSLGATGAYGYTFGSGTRLTVV.

V usage is TRBV11-2 and J usage is TRBJ1-4, with D unclear. From germline, CDR1 is SGHAT and CDR2 FQNNGV. This CDR3 is 16 amino acids long. The V end lost 4 bases, the J end lost 3 bases, and 15 bases lay between the germline ends. The CDR3 sequence: CASSSNRALPNEKLFF. In DNA form, the CDR3 reads TGTGCCAGCAGCTCCAACCGGGCTCTCCCTAATGAAAAACTGTTTTTT.

The rearrangement links TRBV3-1 to TRBJ1-2; tentative D call: TRBD1 (5 bases). Germline V gene lookup returns CDR1 LGHDT and CDR2 YNNKEL (reference sequence). The CDR3 spans 14 residues. Trimming removed 5 bases at V and 2 bases at J, with 12 bases between. The CDR3 reads CASSMGRQNYGYTF. In DNA form, the CDR3 reads TGTGCCAGCAGCATGGGACGACAGAACTATGGCTACACCTTC.

In its sample, this clonotype was seen a few times. This chain joins TRBV7-6 and TRBJ1-1; 7 positions match TRBD1. Germline-derived CDR1 and CDR2 are SGHVS and FNYEAQ. This CDR3 has 14 amino acids. With 1 base clipped from V and 8 bases from J, the junction kept 7 bases outside the gene matches. CDR3: CASSLVGQAGEAFF. CDR3 DNA sequence: TGTGCCAGCAGCTTAGTCGGACAGGCGGGCGAAGCTTTCTTT.